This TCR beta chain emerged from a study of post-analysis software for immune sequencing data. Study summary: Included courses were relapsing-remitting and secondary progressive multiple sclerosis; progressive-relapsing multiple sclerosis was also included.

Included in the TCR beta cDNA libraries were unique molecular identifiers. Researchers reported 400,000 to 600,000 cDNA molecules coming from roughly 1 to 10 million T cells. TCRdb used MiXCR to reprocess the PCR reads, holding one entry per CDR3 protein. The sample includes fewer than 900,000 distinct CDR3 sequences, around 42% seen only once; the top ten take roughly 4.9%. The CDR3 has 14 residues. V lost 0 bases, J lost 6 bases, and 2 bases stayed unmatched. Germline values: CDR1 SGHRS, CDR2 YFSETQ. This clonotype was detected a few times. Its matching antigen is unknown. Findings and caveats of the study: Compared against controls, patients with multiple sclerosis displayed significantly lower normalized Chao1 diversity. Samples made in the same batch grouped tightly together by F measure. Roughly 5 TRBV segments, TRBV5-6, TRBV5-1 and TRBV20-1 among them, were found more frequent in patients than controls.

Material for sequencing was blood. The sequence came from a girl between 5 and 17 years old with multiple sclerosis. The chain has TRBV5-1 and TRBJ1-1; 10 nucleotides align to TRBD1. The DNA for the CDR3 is TGCGCCAGCAGCTTGGCGGGACAGGGGTCTGAAGCTTTCTTT. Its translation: CASSLAGQGSEAFF.